This T cell receptor (beta chain) was identified in a study of blood T cell repertoires in COVID-19. Whole-study context: There were acute and convalescent COVID-19 samples, and they came from the United States, Italy and Spain. In each case, the material was cDNA or gDNA derived from T cells, B-cell-depleted T cells, or PBMCs.

How the authors handled the data: Amplifying reference gene primers gave estimates of nucleated cell counts. The repertoire was sequenced with immunoSEQ multiplex PCR; TCRdb's copy has only in-frame clones and lacks some. V, J and clone size are taken as reported in that table, and D and trimming were inferred from the DNA itself. This table holds about 250,000 clones, approximately 86% found once. V lost 8 bases, J lost 2 bases, and 4 bases lay in between. Germline V CDR1 and CDR2: MDHEN, SYDVKM. CDR3 size: 10 residues. Sequencing was performed on peripheral blood. This receptor was identified in a woman in her sixties who had recovered from COVID-19. V usage is TRBV28 and J usage is TRBJ2-7; no reliable D call. CDR3: CASRPYEQYF. CDR3 nucleotides: TGTGCCAGCCGTCCCTACGAGCAGTACTTC. The full variable domain, its missing parts supplied by reference TRBV28 and TRBJ2-7, is DVKVTQSSRYLVKRTGEKVFLECVQDMDHENMFWYRQDPGLGLRLIYFSYDVKMKEKGDIPEGYSVSREKKERFSLILESASTNQTSMYLCASRPYEQYFGPGTRLTVT.